Relative to its sample, the clone carrying this TCR beta chain is medium-sized. Gene names and germline match the mouse. The CDR3 end is not reached by the read, which stops 1 residue before it; the germline J gene fills it in. Clones were read by immunoSEQ multiplex PCR, and TCRdb kept only the in-frame ones, dropping some. The profile covers roughly 8,100 clones, with around 33% appearing a single time and around 3.5% taken by the ten largest. The data belong to a study of tissue T cells after allogeneic stem cell transplantation. Specified time point: mouse harvest day 14 after allogeneic transplant. Tail vein injection delivered 10^7 T-cell-depleted bone marrow cells and 10^6 splenic CD5+ T cells. Tissues came from B6→BALB/c major-mismatch GVHD mice at day 7 or 14. Germline V gives CDR1 FNHDT, CDR2 SITEND (reference sequence). Trimming took off 3 bases at V and 0 bases at J, with 6 bases between the two ends. This CDR3 is 13 amino acids long.

The rearrangement uses TRBV19 and TRBJ1-2; D is perhaps TRBD1 (6 bases). This receptor was identified in a female BALB/c mouse given C57BL/6 T cells with graft-versus-host disease after an allogeneic hematopoietic cell transplant. The sample comprised skin. CDR3 DNA (partial): TGTGCCAGCAGTACAGGGGCAAACTCCGACTACACC. Protein: CASSTGANSDYT. The entire CDR3 protein reads CASSTGANSDYTF.